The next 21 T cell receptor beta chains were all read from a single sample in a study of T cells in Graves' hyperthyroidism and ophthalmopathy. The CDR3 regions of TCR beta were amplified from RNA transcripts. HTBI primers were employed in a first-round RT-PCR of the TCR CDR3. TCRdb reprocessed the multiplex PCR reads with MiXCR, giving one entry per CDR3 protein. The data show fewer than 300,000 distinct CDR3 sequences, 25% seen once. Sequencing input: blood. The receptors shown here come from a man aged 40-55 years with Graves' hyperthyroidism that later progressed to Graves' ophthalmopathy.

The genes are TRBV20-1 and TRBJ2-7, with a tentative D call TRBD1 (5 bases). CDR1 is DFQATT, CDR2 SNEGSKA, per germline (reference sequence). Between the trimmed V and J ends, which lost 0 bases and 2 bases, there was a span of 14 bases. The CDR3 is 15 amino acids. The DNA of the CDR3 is TGCAGTGCTAGAGATTTCCAAAGGGGCGCCTACGAGCAGTACTTC. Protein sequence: CSARDFQRGAYEQYF.

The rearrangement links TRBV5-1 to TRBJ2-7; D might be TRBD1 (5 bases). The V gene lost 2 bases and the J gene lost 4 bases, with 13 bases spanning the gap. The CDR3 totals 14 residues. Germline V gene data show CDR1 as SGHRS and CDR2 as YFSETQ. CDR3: CASSFGKGSYEQYF. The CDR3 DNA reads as TGCGCCAGCAGCTTTGGAAAGGGGTCGTACGAGCAGTACTTC. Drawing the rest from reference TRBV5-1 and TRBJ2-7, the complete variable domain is KAGVTQTPRYLIKTRGQQVTLSCSPISGHRSVSWYQQTPGQGLQFLFEYFSETQRNKGNFPGRFSGRQFSNSRSEMNVSTLELGDSALYLCASSFGKGSYEQYFGPGTRLTVT.

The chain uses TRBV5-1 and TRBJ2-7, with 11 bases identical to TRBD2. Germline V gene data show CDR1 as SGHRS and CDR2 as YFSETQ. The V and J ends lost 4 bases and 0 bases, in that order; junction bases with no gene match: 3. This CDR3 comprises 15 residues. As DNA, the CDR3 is TGCGCCAGCAGCCCTACTAGCGGGGGCTCCTACGAGCAGTACTTC. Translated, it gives CASSPTSGGSYEQYF.

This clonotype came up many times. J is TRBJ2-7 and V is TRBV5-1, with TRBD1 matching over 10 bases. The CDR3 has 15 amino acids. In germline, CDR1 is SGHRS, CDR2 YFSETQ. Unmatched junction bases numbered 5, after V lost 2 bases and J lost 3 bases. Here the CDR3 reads CASSFRQGAFYEQYF. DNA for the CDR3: TGCGCCAGCAGCTTCCGACAGGGGGCTTTCTACGAGCAGTACTTC.

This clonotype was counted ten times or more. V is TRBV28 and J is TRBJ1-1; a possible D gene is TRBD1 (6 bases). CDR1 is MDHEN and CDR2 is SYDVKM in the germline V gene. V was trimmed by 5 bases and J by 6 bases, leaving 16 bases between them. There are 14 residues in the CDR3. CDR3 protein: CASSPQGYSAEAFF. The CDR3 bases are TGTGCCAGCAGTCCCCAGGGGTACTCGGCTGAAGCTTTCTTT.

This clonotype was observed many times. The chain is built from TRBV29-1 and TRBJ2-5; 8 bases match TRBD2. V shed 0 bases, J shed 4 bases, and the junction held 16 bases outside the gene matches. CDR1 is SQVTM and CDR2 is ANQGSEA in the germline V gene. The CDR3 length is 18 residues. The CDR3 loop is CSVEDYPPGGAQIETQYF. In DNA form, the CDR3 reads TGCAGCGTTGAAGACTACCCCCCGGGAGGGGCGCAGATAGAGACCCAGTACTTC.

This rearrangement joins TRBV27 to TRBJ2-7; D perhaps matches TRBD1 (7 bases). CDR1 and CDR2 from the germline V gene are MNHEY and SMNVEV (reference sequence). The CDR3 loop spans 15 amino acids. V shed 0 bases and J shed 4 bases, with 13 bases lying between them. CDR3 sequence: CASSLSSGGPYEQYF. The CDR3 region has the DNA TGTGCCAGCAGTTTATCCTCAGGGGGGCCTTACGAGCAGTACTTC.

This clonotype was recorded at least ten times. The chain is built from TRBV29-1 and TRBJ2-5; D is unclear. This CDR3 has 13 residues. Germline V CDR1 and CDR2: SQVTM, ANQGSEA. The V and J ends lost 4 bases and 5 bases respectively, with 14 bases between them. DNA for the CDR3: TGCAGCGTTGTGGGCGGCCACGGGGAGACCCAGTACTTC. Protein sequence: CSVVGGHGETQYF.

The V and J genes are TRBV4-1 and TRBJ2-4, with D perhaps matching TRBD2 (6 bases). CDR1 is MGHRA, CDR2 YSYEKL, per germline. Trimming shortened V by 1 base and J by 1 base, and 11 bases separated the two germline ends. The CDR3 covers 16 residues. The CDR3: CASSQGLGGAKNIQYF. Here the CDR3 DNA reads TGCGCCAGCAGCCAAGGCCTGGGGGGTGCCAAAAACATTCAGTACTTC.

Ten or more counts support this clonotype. The CDR3, as DNA: TGTGCCAGTAGTCACCTGATCCCGGGACAGGGGGGAAAAGACTATGGCTACACCTTC. It yields the protein CASSHLIPGQGGKDYGYTF. The chain uses TRBV19 and TRBJ1-2; 11 bases align to TRBD1. This CDR3 region has 19 residues. The junction had 17 bases not matched to a gene; V was cut back by 5 bases and J by 3 bases. Germline-derived CDR1 and CDR2 are LNHDA and SQIVND (reference sequence).

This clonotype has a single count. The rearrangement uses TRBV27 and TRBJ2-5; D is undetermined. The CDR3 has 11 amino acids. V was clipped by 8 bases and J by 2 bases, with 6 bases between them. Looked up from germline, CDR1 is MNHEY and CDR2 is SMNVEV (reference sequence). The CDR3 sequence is CASGTQETQYF. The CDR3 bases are TGTGCCAGCGGAACTCAAGAGACCCAGTACTTC.

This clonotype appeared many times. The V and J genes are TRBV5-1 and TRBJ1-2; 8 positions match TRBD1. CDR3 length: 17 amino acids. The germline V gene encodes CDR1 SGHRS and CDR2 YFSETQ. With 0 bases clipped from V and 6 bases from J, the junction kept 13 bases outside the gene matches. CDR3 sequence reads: CASSLAGTGPIKHGYTF. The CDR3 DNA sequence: TGCGCCAGCAGCTTGGCCGGGACAGGCCCAATTAAGCATGGCTACACCTTC.

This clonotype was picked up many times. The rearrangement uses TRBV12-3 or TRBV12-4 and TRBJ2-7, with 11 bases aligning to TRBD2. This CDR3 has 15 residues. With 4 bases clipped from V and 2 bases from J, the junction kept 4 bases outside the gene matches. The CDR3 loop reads CASSSPGLAAYEQYF. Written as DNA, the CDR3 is TGTGCCAGCAGTTCCCCGGGACTAGCGGCCTACGAGCAGTACTTC.

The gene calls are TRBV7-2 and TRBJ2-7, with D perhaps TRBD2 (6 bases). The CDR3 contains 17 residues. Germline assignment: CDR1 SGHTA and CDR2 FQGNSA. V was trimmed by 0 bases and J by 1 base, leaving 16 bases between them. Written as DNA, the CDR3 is TGTGCCAGCAGCTTAGCCCCCTTGGGACTTGGATCCTACGAGCAGTACTTC. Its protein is CASSLAPLGLGSYEQYF. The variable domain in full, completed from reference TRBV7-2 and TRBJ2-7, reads GAGVSQSPSNKVTEKGKDVELRCDPISGHTALYWYRQSLGQGLEFLIYFQGNSAPDKSGLPSDRFSAERTGGSVSTLTIQRTQQEDSAVYLCASSLAPLGLGSYEQYFGPGTRLTVT.

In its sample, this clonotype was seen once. CDR3 sequence (DNA): TGTGCCAGCACGAGAAGCGGGGCAGGCATGAACACTGAAGCTTTCTTT. Translating it yields CASTRSGAGMNTEAFF. This sequence joins TRBV6-1 and TRBJ1-1; the D gene is possibly TRBD1 (5 bases). V lost 7 bases and J 0 bases, leaving 18 bases between the germline ends. CDR3 length: 16 amino acids. Looked up from germline, CDR1 is MNHNS and CDR2 is SASEGT.

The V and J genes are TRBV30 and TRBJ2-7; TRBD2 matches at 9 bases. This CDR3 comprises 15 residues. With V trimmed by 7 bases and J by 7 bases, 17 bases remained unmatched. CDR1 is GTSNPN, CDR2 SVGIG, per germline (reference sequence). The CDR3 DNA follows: TGTGCCTCGACAGACTACGCGGGAGGGCCAGGGGAGCAGTACTTC. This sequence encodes CASTDYAGGPGEQYF.

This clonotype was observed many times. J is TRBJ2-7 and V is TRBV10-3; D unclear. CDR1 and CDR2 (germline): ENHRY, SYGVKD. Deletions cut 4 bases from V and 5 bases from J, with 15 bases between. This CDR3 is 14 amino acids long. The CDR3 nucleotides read TGTGCCATCAGTGGGACCCACTCTGACCACGAGCAGTACTTC. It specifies CAISGTHSDHEQYF.

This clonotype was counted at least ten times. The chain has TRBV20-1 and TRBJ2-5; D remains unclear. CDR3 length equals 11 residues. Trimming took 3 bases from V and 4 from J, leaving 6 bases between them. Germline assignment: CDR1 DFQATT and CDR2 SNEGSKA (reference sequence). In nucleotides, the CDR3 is TGCAGTGCTAGTCATTTAGAGACCCAGTACTTC. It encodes CSASHLETQYF.

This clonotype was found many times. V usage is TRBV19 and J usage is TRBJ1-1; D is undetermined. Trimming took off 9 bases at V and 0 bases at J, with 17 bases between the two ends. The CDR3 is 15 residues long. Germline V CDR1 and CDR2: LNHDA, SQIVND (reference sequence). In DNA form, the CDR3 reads TGTGCCAGCACGTGGTGGGGTGGAATGAACACTGAAGCTTTCTTT. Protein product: CASTWWGGMNTEAFF.

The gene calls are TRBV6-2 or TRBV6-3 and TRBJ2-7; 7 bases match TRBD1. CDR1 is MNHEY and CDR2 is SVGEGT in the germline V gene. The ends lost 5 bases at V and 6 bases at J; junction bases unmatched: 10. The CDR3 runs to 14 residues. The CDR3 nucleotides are TGTGCCAGCAGTGATCTCAACCGGGACAGCGAGCAGTACTTC. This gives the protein CASSDLNRDSEQYF.

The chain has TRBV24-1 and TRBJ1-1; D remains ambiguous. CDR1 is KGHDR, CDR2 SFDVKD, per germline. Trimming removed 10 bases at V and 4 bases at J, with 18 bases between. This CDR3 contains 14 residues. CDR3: CATPSRETVTEAFF. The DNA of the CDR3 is TGTGCCACTCCCAGTCGGGAAACGGTCACTGAAGCTTTCTTT.